These 25 T cell receptor beta chains came from one sample sequenced in a study of T cells in Graves' hyperthyroidism and ophthalmopathy. The source material, RNA transcripts, was used to amplify TCR beta CDR3 regions. The study used the HTBI primer set for a first-round RT-PCR of the TCR CDR3. TCRdb processed the multiplex PCR reads anew with MiXCR; each CDR3 protein has one entry. The sample has 620,000 or so distinct CDR3 sequences; 13% to 15% are singletons. Sequencing used blood. These receptors all stem from a woman aged 45 to 65 with Graves' ophthalmopathy.

The table lists this clonotype with many counts. CDR3 bases: TGTGCCAGCACCGCCACAGGGGGCAATGAGCAGTTCTTC. Protein sequence: CASTATGGNEQFF. This chain joins TRBV6-1 and TRBJ2-1; the match to TRBD1 covers 8 bases. The length of the CDR3 is 13 residues. CDR1 is MNHNS and CDR2 is SASEGT in the germline V gene. J lost 6 bases, V lost 7 bases, and 5 bases had no gene match.

At least ten counts were recorded for this clonotype. The V gene is TRBV7-2, the J gene TRBJ1-5; D gene uncertain. The CDR3 loop spans 13 amino acids. The germline gives CDR1 SGHTA, CDR2 FQGNSA. V was trimmed by 2 bases and J by 5 bases, leaving 7 bases between them. In DNA, the CDR3 is TGTGCCAGCAGCTTATATCGGGATCAGCCCCAGCATTTT. Its protein product is CASSLYRDQPQHF.

Only a few counts were recorded for this clonotype. This chain connects TRBV20-1 to TRBJ2-1, with 9 bases that match TRBD2. There are 17 residues in the CDR3. Germline CDR1 reads DFQATT; CDR2 reads SNEGSKA (reference sequence). Germline trimming cut 0 bases from V and 6 bases from J; bases unmatched to any gene: 12. The CDR3 loop reads CSARDPKIAGVGNEQFF. In DNA form, the CDR3 reads TGCAGTGCTAGAGATCCGAAAATAGCGGGAGTTGGCAATGAGCAGTTCTTC.

This clonotype occurred a few times. J is TRBJ2-1 and V is TRBV6-1, with 8 bases aligning to TRBD2. This CDR3 comprises 16 residues. V lost 6 bases, J lost 4 bases, and 11 bases stayed unmatched. Per the germline V gene, CDR1 is MNHNS and CDR2 is SASEGT. CDR3 in DNA: TGTGCCAGCAGGCGGGCCACCGGGACTAGTTACAATGAGCAGTTCTTC. It codes for CASRRATGTSYNEQFF.

The chain carries TRBV19 and TRBJ2-1; maybe TRBD1 (5 bases). In germline, CDR1 is LNHDA, CDR2 SQIVND (reference sequence). V lost 5 bases to trimming and J lost 4 bases, with 9 bases between them. This CDR3 is 13 amino acids long. The CDR3 loop is CASSGAYYNEQFF. DNA of the CDR3: TGTGCCAGTAGTGGGGCCTATTACAATGAGCAGTTCTTC.

This clonotype was picked up a small number of times. The chain couples TRBV20-1 to TRBJ2-3; 11 bases match TRBD2. V lost 8 bases to trimming and J lost 5 bases; unmatched junction nucleotides: 12. Germline V gives CDR1 DFQATT, CDR2 SNEGSKA (reference sequence). The CDR3 sequence is 15 residues long. The CDR3 is CSPPLLAGGGDTQYF. CDR3 in DNA: TGCAGTCCACCCCTTCTAGCGGGAGGAGGAGATACGCAGTATTTT.

The sample holds many counts of this clonotype. V usage is TRBV28 and J usage is TRBJ2-3; D perhaps matches TRBD2 (5 bases). The length of the CDR3 is 14 residues. Germline V gene data show CDR1 as MDHEN and CDR2 as SYDVKM. Trimming pared 5 bases from V and 5 bases from J, leaving 14 bases between. CDR3 in DNA: TGTGCCAGCAGTCGGACTCCACGGATAGATACGCAGTATTTT. The encoded protein is CASSRTPRIDTQYF.

This clonotype was seen many times. The chain has TRBV9 and TRBJ2-7; D tentatively fits TRBD1 or TRBD2 (5 bases each). The germline V and J ends were trimmed by 3 bases and 0 bases, with 13 bases remaining between them. CDR1 is SGDLS and CDR2 is YYNGEE in the germline V gene. The CDR3 contains 15 residues. In DNA, the CDR3 is TGTGCCAGCAGCGGCCGGGACGGCAGCTCCTACGAGCAGTACTTC. It is translated as CASSGRDGSSYEQYF.

This clonotype was recorded a few times. Germline is not matched at one junction end, which may reflect a read error. The chain joins TRBV5-6 to TRBJ1-2; D call uncertain. CDR1 and CDR2 from the germline V gene are SGHDT and YYEEEE. The CDR3 is 14 amino acids. Here the CDR3 DNA reads TGTGCCAGCAACTTGGTAATCCCGAACAATGGCTACACCTTC. Translated, it gives CASNLVIPNNGYTF. Complete variable domain (other parts from reference TRBV5-6 and TRBJ1-2): DAGVTQSPTHLIKTRGQQVTLRCSPKSGHDTVSWYQQALGQGPQFIFQYYEEEERQRGNFPDRFSGHQFPNYSSELNVNALLLGDSALYLCASNLVIPNNGYTFGSGTRLTVV.

The chain carries TRBV6-5 and TRBJ2-3; the D gene is possibly TRBD2 (5 bases). CDR1 is MNHEY, CDR2 SVGAGI, per germline. V lost 6 bases and J lost 4, with 11 bases in between. The CDR3 contains 13 residues. The CDR3 bases are TGTGCCAGCAGATTAGCGAGCGCAGATACGCAGTATTTT. As protein: CASRLASADTQYF.

This clonotype was counted ten times or more. The CDR3 loop reads CASSFSGKDDEQFF. CDR3 sequence (DNA): TGTGCCAGCAGCTTTAGCGGGAAAGATGATGAGCAGTTCTTC. The chain employs TRBV7-9 and TRBJ2-1, with 8 positions matching TRBD2. The CDR3 spans 14 residues. Trimming took 3 bases from V and 8 from J; bases not matched to a gene: 6. Per the germline V gene, CDR1 is SEHNR and CDR2 is FQNEAQ (reference sequence).

The sample holds many counts of this clonotype. V usage is TRBV3-1 and J usage is TRBJ2-1; 11 nucleotides line up with TRBD2. This CDR3 is 15 amino acids long. J lost 5 bases, V lost 4 bases, and 4 bases had no gene match. Germline CDR1 reads LGHDT; CDR2 reads YNNKEL (reference sequence). This CDR3 reads CASSPSGRRDNEQFF. Here the CDR3 DNA reads TGTGCCAGCAGCCCTAGCGGGAGGAGGGACAATGAGCAGTTCTTC.

There are many counts of this clonotype. The chain employs TRBV20-1 and TRBJ1-5, with 7 bases that match TRBD1. The junction had 6 bases not matched to a gene; V was cut back by 4 bases and J by 0 bases. The CDR3 length is 15 residues. Germline CDR1 is DFQATT and CDR2 is SNEGSKA (reference sequence). CDR3 DNA: TGCAGTGCTACCCACGGACAGGTTAGCAATCAGCCCCAGCATTTT. Its translation is CSATHGQVSNQPQHF.

The V and J genes are TRBV30 and TRBJ1-2; no firm D call. V was clipped by 4 bases and J by 8 bases, with 11 bases between them. The CDR3 spans 11 residues. Germline values: CDR1 GTSNPN, CDR2 SVGIG (reference sequence). CDR3 region: CAWMGIAGYTF. The CDR3 region has the DNA TGTGCCTGGATGGGTATAGCGGGCTACACCTTC. Combining the CDR3 with reference TRBV30 and TRBJ1-2 gives the whole variable domain SQTIHQWPATLVQPVGSPLSLECTVEGTSNPNLYWYRQAAGRGLQLLFYSVGIGQISSEVPQNLSASRPQDRQFILSSKKLLLSDSGFYLCAWMGIAGYTFGSGTRLTVV.

This clonotype was detected a few times. The CDR3 sequence: CASSTSGRAVEDTQYF. The CDR3 DNA reads TGTGCCAGCAGTACTAGCGGGAGGGCCGTTGAAGATACGCAGTATTTT. V gene TRBV27 combines with J gene TRBJ2-3, with 13 positions matching TRBD2. The CDR3 has 16 amino acids. The ends lost 5 bases at V and 5 bases at J; junction bases unmatched: 7. Germline values: CDR1 MNHEY, CDR2 SMNVEV (reference sequence).

V and J are TRBV19 and TRBJ2-7, with D maybe TRBD1 (6 bases). The V end was cut by 3 bases, the J end by 2 bases, with 14 bases between. Germline-derived CDR1 and CDR2 are LNHDA and SQIVND (reference sequence). This CDR3 has 15 amino acids. Here the CDR3 DNA reads TGTGCCAGTAGTATGGTGGGACACTACACCTACGAGCAGTACTTC. The encoded protein is CASSMVGHYTYEQYF. The full variable domain, rest sourced from reference TRBV19 and TRBJ2-7, is DGGITQSPKYLFRKEGQNVTLSCEQNLNHDAMYWYRQDPGQGLRLIYYSQIVNDFQKGDIAEGYSVSREKKESFPLTVTSAQKNPTAFYLCASSMVGHYTYEQYFGPGTRLTVT.

The chain links TRBV19 to TRBJ1-5; maybe TRBD1 (5 bases). Trimming left V 7 bases short and J 4 bases short, with 14 bases between. From germline, CDR1 is LNHDA and CDR2 SQIVND (reference sequence). This CDR3 has 14 amino acids. CDR3 in DNA: TGTGCCAGTAAATCCCCGGGGCGGAATCAGCCCCAGCATTTT. This encodes CASKSPGRNQPQHF. Full variable domain (remainder filled in from reference TRBV19 and TRBJ1-5): DGGITQSPKYLFRKEGQNVTLSCEQNLNHDAMYWYRQDPGQGLRLIYYSQIVNDFQKGDIAEGYSVSREKKESFPLTVTSAQKNPTAFYLCASKSPGRNQPQHFGDGTRLSIL.

The table lists this clonotype with many counts. V gene TRBV6-6 combines with J gene TRBJ2-7; TRBD1 is a possible D gene (6 bases). V gave up 3 bases and J gave up 5 bases, with 14 bases separating them. The CDR3 has 14 residues. Germline CDR1 and CDR2: MNHNY and SVGAGI (reference sequence). The CDR3 is CASSYRSGDDEQYF. The CDR3 coding sequence is TGTGCCAGCAGTTATCGATCAGGGGACGACGAGCAGTACTTC.

A word on this clonotype: A much more abundant neighbour one base away suggests this may be a read error. V is TRBV30 and J is TRBJ1-2; D unresolved. The germline V gene has CDR1 GTSNPN and CDR2 SVGIG (reference sequence). The CDR3 runs to 14 residues. The CDR3 loop reads CARSVPRYNYGYTF. The CDR3 nucleotides are TGTGCCCGGAGTGTACCCAGGTATAACTATGGCTACACCTTC. Full variable domain (rest looked up from reference TRBV30 and TRBJ1-2): SQTIHQWPATLVQPVGSPLSLECTVEGTSNPNLYWYRQAAGRGLQLLFYSVGIGQISSEVPQNLSASRPQDRQFILSSKKLLLSDSGFYLCARSVPRYNYGYTFGSGTRLTVV.

This clonotype was counted at least ten times. The V call is TRBV6-2 or TRBV6-3, the J call TRBJ2-1; the match to TRBD2 covers 9 bases. The ends lost 3 bases at V and 8 bases at J; junction bases unmatched: 11. Germline lookup yields CDR1 MNHEY and CDR2 SVGEGT. The CDR3 length is 16 residues. CDR3 nucleotide sequence: TGTGCCAGCAGTTATTCGGGTCTAGCGGGAATCTATGAGCAGTTCTTC. This translates into CASSYSGLAGIYEQFF.

The chain recombines TRBV28 with TRBJ2-5, with 9 bases identical to TRBD1. V dropped 10 bases and J dropped 5; count of bases not matched to a gene: 11. Looked up from germline, CDR1 is MDHEN and CDR2 is SYDVKM. The CDR3 has 14 residues. The CDR3 nucleotides are TGTGCCACCACAGTACAGGGGGCATGGGAGACCCAGTACTTC. It is translated as CATTVQGAWETQYF. Combining the CDR3 with reference TRBV28 and TRBJ2-5 gives the whole variable domain DVKVTQSSRYLVKRTGEKVFLECVQDMDHENMFWYRQDPGLGLRLIYFSYDVKMKEKGDIPEGYSVSREKKERFSLILESASTNQTSMYLCATTVQGAWETQYFGPGTRLLVL.

The chain carries TRBV15 and TRBJ1-5; unclear D gene. Between the trimmed V and J ends, which lost 3 bases and 0 bases, there was a span of 15 bases. CDR1 and CDR2 from the germline V gene are LNHNV and YYDKDF (reference sequence). The CDR3 spans 17 residues. CDR3 bases: TGTGCCACCAGCAGGGGAGCTTCGGGATTTAGCAATCAGCCCCAGCATTTT. It translates to CATSRGASGFSNQPQHF.

This clonotype was counted many times. The chain recombines TRBV12-5 with TRBJ1-1; D call uncertain. CDR3 length: 11 residues. Per germline, CDR1 LGHNT and CDR2 FRNRAP. V gave up 7 bases and J gave up 2 bases, with 5 bases separating them. CDR3 residues: CASAANTEAFF. For the CDR3, the DNA is TGTGCTAGTGCCGCTAACACTGAAGCTTTCTTT.

The chain carries TRBV11-2 and TRBJ1-4, with D uncertain. CDR1 is SGHAT, CDR2 FQNNGV, per germline. The CDR3 is made up of 13 amino acids. V lost 1 base and J lost 12, with 12 bases in between. The CDR3 sequence is CASSLGFGWQLFF. DNA for the CDR3: TGTGCCAGCAGCTTAGGGTTTGGGTGGCAACTGTTTTTT.

Remarks on this clonotype: This may stem from a read error, because a much larger clone lies one nucleotide away. This chain joins TRBV7-3 and TRBJ2-4; 10 bases align to TRBD1. V shed 6 bases, J shed 6 bases, and the junction held 14 bases outside the gene matches. The CDR3 spans 17 residues. The germline V gene has CDR1 SGHTA and CDR2 FQGTGA. CDR3 nucleotide sequence: TGTGCCAGCAGTACCACCGGGACAGGGGTGGGCAGAAACATTCAGTACTTC. Its translation is CASSTTGTGVGRNIQYF.